This T cell receptor (beta chain) was identified during a study of blood T cell repertoires in COVID-19. Looking at the study overall: Samples taken during acute and convalescent COVID-19 were collected in the United States, Italy and Spain. T cells, B-cell-depleted T cells, or PBMCs supplied cDNA or gDNA.

In the study's own analysis: Amplifying reference gene primers gave estimates of nucleated cell counts. The method was immunoSEQ multiplex PCR; TCRdb's version includes in-frame clones alone and lacks a portion of them. The V and J calls and clone size come from that table; D and trimming were worked out from the DNA. The table has about 180,000 clones, more than 70% seen once. The CDR3 is made up of 19 amino acids. The germline V gene has CDR1 KGHSH and CDR2 LQKENI. V lost 4 bases and J lost 2, with 24 bases in between. This sequence originates from a woman in her 30s with acute or convalescent COVID-19. The source material was peripheral blood. The rearrangement links TRBV18 to TRBJ2-1; possible D gene TRBD1, 6 bases. The CDR3 reads CASSLSALAGVFAYNEQFF. The CDR3 coding sequence is TGTGCCAGCTCACTCAGCGCTTTGGCAGGGGTTTTCGCCTACAATGAGCAGTTCTTC.